Presented here are 16 T cell receptor beta chains from one specimen sequenced in a study of cytomegalovirus exposure and HLA in healthy donors. TCRdb keeps only in-frame clones here, not all; method: immunoSEQ multiplex PCR. This table holds 100,000 to 120,000 clones, around 82% found once. Sequences were obtained from PBMCs. All receptors derive from a woman between 18 and 29 years old in good health and CMV-seronegative.

The rearrangement joins TRBV28 to TRBJ2-1, with D maybe TRBD1 (6 bases). This CDR3 comprises 16 residues. CDR1 MDHEN and CDR2 SYDVKM come from the germline V gene. V shed 5 bases and J shed 4 bases, with 18 bases lying between them. CDR3 residues: CASSVLPGQAYNEQFF. CDR3 DNA sequence: TGTGCCAGCAGTGTTTTGCCGGGACAAGCTTACAATGAGCAGTTCTTC.

Relative to its sample, this clone is medium-sized. J is TRBJ2-7 and V is TRBV6-4; D perhaps matches TRBD2 (7 bases). CDR3 length: 15 amino acids. The V gene lost 3 bases and the J gene lost 4 bases, with 16 bases spanning the gap. Germline V CDR1 and CDR2: MRHNA, SNTAGT. DNA for the CDR3: TGTGCCAGCAGTGATAAGGCGGGGGCAGGATACGAGCAGTACTTC. Translating gives CASSDKAGAGYEQYF.

V and J are TRBV5-1 and TRBJ1-1; TRBD1 agrees at 9 bases. CDR1 is SGHRS, CDR2 YFSETQ, per germline. The CDR3 length is 15 residues. Germline trimming cut 4 bases from V and 4 bases from J; bases unmatched to any gene: 8. DNA for the CDR3: TGCGCCAGCAGCCCTGGGACAGGGAGGACCACTGAAGCTTTCTTT. It yields the protein CASSPGTGRTTEAFF.

The chain has TRBV13 and TRBJ2-3, with D unresolved. The CDR3 extends over 12 amino acids. Trimming removed 6 bases from V and 0 bases from J, with 4 bases in between. CDR1 PRHDT and CDR2 FYEKMQ come from the germline V gene (reference sequence). The DNA for the CDR3 is TGTGCCAGCAGTCATAGCACAGATACGCAGTATTTT. It specifies CASSHSTDTQYF. The whole variable domain, filled in from reference TRBV13 and TRBJ2-3, reads AAGVIQSPRHLIKEKRETATLKCYPIPRHDTVYWYQQGPGQDPQFLISFYEKMQSDKGSIPDRFSAQQFSDYHSELNMSSLELGDSALYFCASSHSTDTQYFGPGTRLTVL.

This sequence joins TRBV2 and TRBJ2-5, with 11 bases identical to TRBD2. The germline V gene encodes CDR1 SNHLY and CDR2 FYNNEI. Trimming cost V 5 bases and J 2 bases; bases outside gene matches: 10. CDR3 size: 17 residues. CDR3 amino acids: CASSSYLLAGEQETQYF. The CDR3 DNA reads as TGTGCCAGCAGTTCCTATTTACTAGCGGGGGAACAAGAGACCCAGTACTTC. The complete variable domain, with remaining parts taken from reference TRBV2 and TRBJ2-5, reads EPEVTQTPSHQVTQMGQEVILRCVPISNHLYFYWYRQILGQKVEFLVSFYNNEISEKSEIFDDQFSVERPDGSNFTLKIRSTKLEDSAMYFCASSSYLLAGEQETQYFGPGTRLLVL.

The chain links TRBV7-8 to TRBJ2-2, with 8 positions matching TRBD2. V lost 5 bases and J lost 4; bases outside the gene matches: 12. CDR3 length: 17 amino acids. Looked up from germline, CDR1 is SGHVS and CDR2 is FQNEAQ. This CDR3 reads CASSTHPGLVSTGELFF. CDR3 nucleotides: TGTGCCAGCAGCACCCATCCGGGACTAGTGTCCACCGGGGAGCTGTTTTTT.

The rearrangement uses TRBV6-6 and TRBJ1-1; 7 bases map to TRBD1. With V trimmed by 2 bases and J by 3 bases, 3 bases remained unmatched. Germline CDR1 MNHNY, CDR2 SVGAGI (reference sequence). The CDR3 covers 14 residues. Written as DNA, the CDR3 is TGTGCCAGCAGTTACCGGGACAGAGACACTGAAGCTTTCTTT. It specifies CASSYRDRDTEAFF.

The CDR3 protein is CASSEEGQGQPQHF. Here the CDR3 DNA reads TGTGCCAGCAGTGAAGAGGGGCAGGGTCAGCCCCAGCATTTT. The chain is built from TRBV2 and TRBJ1-5, with a tentative D call TRBD1 (5 bases). Trimming cost V 1 base and J 6 bases, with 10 bases left between them. Germline V lookup: CDR1 SNHLY, CDR2 FYNNEI. The length of the CDR3 is 14 residues.

This chain joins TRBV6-1 and TRBJ1-5; weak D call: TRBD1 (5 bases). The CDR3 runs 13 residues. The germline V gene encodes CDR1 MNHNS and CDR2 SASEGT. Trimming left V 10 bases short and J 0 bases short, with 10 bases between. The CDR3 loop reads CAIKGYSNQPQHF. The CDR3, as DNA: TGTGCCATTAAGGGGTATAGCAATCAGCCCCAGCATTTT.

The chain is built from TRBV5-1 and TRBJ2-3; 11 bases line up with TRBD2. Germline values: CDR1 SGHRS, CDR2 YFSETQ. This CDR3 is built from 16 residues. V was pared by 0 bases and J by 5 bases, with 5 bases of the junction left unmatched. The CDR3: CASSLVLAGGQDTQYF. The CDR3 DNA reads as TGCGCCAGCAGCTTGGTCTTAGCGGGGGGGCAAGATACGCAGTATTTT.

The chain employs TRBV9 and TRBJ2-1; the D gene is possibly TRBD2 (5 bases). The CDR3 has 14 residues. The V end lost 7 bases, the J end lost 5 bases, and 16 bases lay between the germline ends. Germline CDR1 and CDR2: SGDLS and YYNGEE. CDR3 protein: CASGRAGPHNEQFF. DNA for the CDR3: TGTGCCAGCGGTCGGGCGGGCCCTCACAATGAGCAGTTCTTC.

The rearrangement links TRBV30 to TRBJ1-1; D perhaps matches TRBD1 (5 bases). V lost 0 bases, J lost 0 bases, and 8 bases lay in between. Germline values: CDR1 GTSNPN, CDR2 SVGIG (reference sequence). The CDR3 consists of 14 residues. The CDR3 bases are TGTGCCTGGAGTGTACTACAGGTGAACACTGAAGCTTTCTTT. As protein: CAWSVLQVNTEAFF.

V usage is TRBV27 and J usage is TRBJ2-7; TRBD1 agrees at 7 bases. J gave up 3 bases and V 8 bases, and 10 bases lay outside the gene matches. CDR1 and CDR2 from the germline V gene are MNHEY and SMNVEV (reference sequence). The CDR3 is made up of 14 amino acids. CDR3 sequence reads: CASGSGTALYEQYF. The CDR3 DNA sequence: TGTGCCAGCGGATCCGGGACAGCCCTCTACGAGCAGTACTTC.

CDR3: CASGLVTHGGYTF. The CDR3 nucleotides are TGTGCTAGTGGTTTGGTCACACATGGTGGCTACACCTTC. This chain joins TRBV12-5 and TRBJ1-2; D remains ambiguous. There are 13 residues in the CDR3. CDR1 and CDR2 from the germline V gene are LGHNT and FRNRAP. Trimming pared 0 bases from V and 7 bases from J, leaving 9 bases between.

Only one count was recorded for this clone. Distinct nucleotide sequences in the sample also encode this CDR3. The V and J genes are TRBV27 and TRBJ1-1; no clear D gene. Germline CDR1 and CDR2: MNHEY and SMNVEV (reference sequence). This CDR3 spans 13 amino acids. V was trimmed by 2 bases and J by 1 base, leaving 5 bases between them. This CDR3 is CASSLSPNTEAFF. As DNA, the CDR3 is TGTGCCAGCAGTTTAAGCCCGAACACTGAAGCTTTCTTT.

The chain combines TRBV30 with TRBJ1-2; TRBD1 might be the D (5 bases). V dropped 4 bases and J dropped 5 bases, with 8 bases sitting between them. CDR3 length: 11 amino acids. The germline CDR1 and CDR2 sequences are GTSNPN and SVGIG (reference sequence). CDR3 sequence: CAWKGSYGYTF. The CDR3 region has the DNA TGTGCCTGGAAGGGGTCTTATGGCTACACCTTC.